The clone carrying this TCR beta chain was observed at least ten times. Its antigen is as yet unknown. These data come from a study of breast tumors, draining lymph nodes, adjacent tissues. Findings of the study overall: Luminal-like breast cancer showed significantly greater tumor-nontumor repertoire similarity than basal-like breast cancer did. Findings are consistent with lymph node origin and intratumoral expansion of most tumor T cells. The lymph node origin of tumor T cells was framed as consistent with a hypothesis, not demonstrated. Compared with lymph nodes, tumors were less diverse; compared with nontumor tissue, more.

The lymph nodes were axillary draining lymph nodes from breast cancer patients. TCRdb re-called the multiplex PCR reads with MiXCR, one entry per CDR3 protein. This sample has about 89,000 distinct CDR3 sequences, with about 27% found just once. Specimen: axillary lymph node tissue. This receptor was identified in a female donor with breast cancer. Some clones in this sample may be carry-over from other donors' samples.

CDR3 coding DNA: TGTGCCAGCAGTTTTTTAGGACAGCACAACTCCTACGAGCAGTACTTC. This codes for CASSFLGQHNSYEQYF. The rearrangement uses TRBV28 and TRBJ2-7, with D perhaps matching TRBD1 (6 bases). V lost 3 bases to trimming and J lost 0 bases, with 15 bases between them. The CDR3 loop spans 16 amino acids. CDR1 and CDR2 from the germline V gene are MDHEN and SYDVKM.